This is a list of T cell receptor beta chains from one sample in a study of shared clonotypes between healthy human individuals. This table comes from immunoSEQ multiplex PCR, and its TCRdb copy is limited to in-frame clones, with some not included. This sample yields under 300,000 clones, of which 50% to 75% are seen a single time; more than 9.5% belongs to the top ten. Sequences were obtained from memory CD4+ T cells sorted from blood. The receptors come from a man aged 25 to 45 in good health. The CDR3 runs from the conserved cysteine through the conserved F or W. The D gene is left open where the match is weak. Size is omitted from some rows. Given values are once, few, many or a class for expanded clones.

D	V	size	J	DNA	CDR3
TRBD1	TRBV25-1	many	TRBJ1-3	TGTGCCAGCAGTGAATTTGGGGGACAGGGCTCTGGAAACACCATATATTTT	CASSEFGGQGSGNTIYF
-	TRBV28	few	TRBJ1-2	TGTGCCAGCAGCTCCTCCTGGGGCTACACCTTC	CASSSSWGYTF
TRBD1	TRBV2	-	TRBJ1-5	TGTGCCAGCAATATGGGACAGAGCAATCAGCCCCAGCATTTT	CASNMGQSNQPQHF
-	TRBV18	-	TRBJ2-5	TGTGCCAGCTCACAGAAAGAGACCCAGTACTTC	CASSQKETQYF
-	TRBV4-1	once	TRBJ2-1	TGCGCCAGCAGCCAAGGGCCCCTCGGGGGAGACGCCTACAATGAGCAGTTCTTC	CASSQGPLGGDAYNEQFF
TRBD2	TRBV7-2	-	TRBJ2-3	TGTGCCAGCAGCTCCCCTAGCGGGAGACTAGCACATGATACGCAGTATTTT	CASSSPSGRLAHDTQYF
-	TRBV5-1	-	TRBJ1-1	TGCGCCAGCAGCCCGACACAGGGAGTGGGAGCTTTCTTT	CASSPTQGVGAFF
-	TRBV28	-	TRBJ1-1	TGTGCCAGCAGACCTCCGTACACTGAAGCTTTCTTT	CASRPPYTEAFF
-	TRBV7-9	-	TRBJ1-4	TGTGCCAGCAGCCCCCGGGGGGCGACTAATGAAAAACTGTTTTTT	CASSPRGATNEKLFF
-	TRBV18	-	TRBJ2-1	TGTGCCAGCTCACCACAGGGAACCGGCTCCTACAATGAGCAGTTCTTC	CASSPQGTGSYNEQFF
-	TRBV4-1	few	TRBJ2-7	TGCGCCAGCAGCCTGGAGGGGACAGCTGCCTACGAGCAGTACTTC	CASSLEGTAAYEQYF
-	TRBV2	-	TRBJ1-5	TGTGCCAGCAGTGAGGGCCAGGCGGGGCAGCCCCAGCATTTT	CASSEGQAGQPQHF
TRBD1	TRBV10-1	-	TRBJ2-7	TGCGCCAGCAGTGGGACAGGATTAGGCGAGCAGTACTTC	CASSGTGLGEQYF
-	TRBV19	-	TRBJ1-5	TGTGCCAGTAGGGACCGGGTGGGGGCGCATCAGCCCCAGCATTTT	CASRDRVGAHQPQHF
-	TRBV7-8	few	TRBJ2-3	TGTGCCAGCAGCTTGGGCGGCACAGATACGCAGTATTTT	CASSLGGTDTQYF
-	TRBV9	-	TRBJ1-3	TGTGCCAGCAGCGTAGCGAGACCGGGGCCTGGAAACACCATATATTTT	CASSVARPGPGNTIYF
-	TRBV6-1	once	TRBJ1-2	TGTGCCAGCAGTTCCGGGGGTGGCTATGGCTACACCTTC	CASSSGGGYGYTF
-	TRBV30	-	TRBJ1-3	TGTGCCTGGAGTGGCAGGGGAAACACCATATATTTT	CAWSGRGNTIYF
-	TRBV21-1	-	TRBJ2-1	TGTGCCAGCAGCAATTTTGTCGGGAGAGACGACAATGAGCAGTTCTTC	CASSNFVGRDDNEQFF
-	TRBV4-3	-	TRBJ2-1	TGCGCCAGCAGCCAGCGGACTCGTCGGGGGAATGAGCAGTTCTTC	CASSQRTRRGNEQFF
-	TRBV5-1	-	TRBJ2-7	TGCGCCAGCAGCTTGGAACCGGGGGCGGCTCCGCAGTACTTC	CASSLEPGAAPQYF
TRBD1	TRBV6-6	few	TRBJ1-1	TGTGCCAGCAGTTACGATACAGGGGGCGAAGCTTTCTTT	CASSYDTGGEAFF
TRBD1	TRBV12-5	once	TRBJ2-1	TGTGCTAGTGCCATTCCTAGACAGGGGGCTTTACCATCCAATGAGCAGTTCTTC	CASAIPRQGALPSNEQFF
TRBD2	TRBV11-2	-	TRBJ2-5	TGTGCCAGCACCTCGGGACTAGCGGGAGCCGGAGAGACCCAGTACTTC	CASTSGLAGAGETQYF
TRBD2	TRBV5-4	few	TRBJ2-5	TGTGCCAGCAGCTTGGCGGCGGGAGCGCAAGAGACCCAGTACTTC	CASSLAAGAQETQYF
TRBD1	TRBV9	-	TRBJ2-1	TGTGCCAGCAGCCGGACAGGATTTGACTACAATGAGCAGTTCTTC	CASSRTGFDYNEQFF
-	TRBV5-6	-	TRBJ2-7	TGTGCCAGCAGCTTGGAAGGTTCCGAGCAGTACTTC	CASSLEGSEQYF
TRBD2	TRBV11-3	-	TRBJ2-3	TGTGCCAGCAGCCCGGGACTAGCAAATTCAGATACGCAGTATTTT	CASSPGLANSDTQYF
-	TRBV11-2	-	TRBJ2-7	TGTGCCAGCAGCTTAGCCAGCGGCGTCTACGAGCAGTACTTC	CASSLASGVYEQYF
TRBD1	TRBV6-5	-	TRBJ1-3	TGTGCCACCTCCGGGACAGGGTTCGGCACCATATATTTT	CATSGTGFGTIYF
-	TRBV19	-	TRBJ2-7	TGTGCCAGTAGTATAGTCGGGACCACCTACGAGCAGTACTTC	CASSIVGTTYEQYF
-	TRBV15	many	TRBJ2-6	TGTGCCACCAGCAGAGATCGATCTGGGGCCAACGTCCTGACTTTC	CATSRDRSGANVLTF
TRBD2	TRBV2	-	TRBJ2-7	TGTGCCAGCAGTGAAGAAGGGAGCGGGAGTGGGTACGAGCAGTACTTC	CASSEEGSGSGYEQYF